What follows is one TCR beta chain and its context. Its specificity is not known. CDR3 length equals 16 residues. The data were produced by immunoSEQ multiplex PCR, yet TCRdb's version contains in-frame clones alone and is incomplete. The table lists about 180,000 clones, over 75% of them singletons. The record originates from a study of T cell responses to AZD1222 COVID-19 vaccine. Findings of the study overall: Donors were mostly white British, more females; clonal diversity possibly underestimated.

This chain connects TRBV21-1 to TRBJ2-7; the table calls TRBD1, which could not be checked here. TRBV21-1 is noted as a pseudogene. The sequence derives from an adult in good health. The material sequenced was peripheral blood, taken on day 0 of AZD1222 vaccination. CDR3 sequence (DNA): TGTGCCAGCAGCAAAGCGCTTGACAGGAGAGGCTACGAGCAGTACTTC. Translated, it gives CASSKALDRRGYEQYF.